This TCR beta chain was sequenced during a study of blood T cell repertoires in COVID-19. On the study more broadly: There were acute and convalescent COVID-19 samples, and they came from the United States, Italy and Spain. T cells, B-cell-depleted T cells, or PBMCs provided the cDNA or gDNA that served as material.

As originally analysed: Amplification with reference gene primers provided the estimates of nucleated cell counts. The data were produced by immunoSEQ multiplex PCR, yet TCRdb's version contains in-frame clones alone and is incomplete. From that table come the V and J calls and clone size; the DNA was used to work out D and trimming. The data hold around 160,000 clones, with roughly 76% observed a single time. Germline assignment: CDR1 SGHVS and CDR2 FNYEAQ. V shed 6 bases and J 5 bases; nucleotides not matched to a gene: 5. This CDR3 has 14 residues. This sequence was found in a human donor with acute or convalescent COVID-19. The donor label of this sample is uncertain. This chain joins TRBV7-6 and TRBJ1-5; 9 bases are a match to TRBD1. The source material was peripheral blood. CDR3 DNA sequence: TGTGCCAGCAGTCCCGGGACAGGGTATCAGCCCCAGCATTTT. This sequence encodes CASSPGTGYQPQHF.